The clone carrying this T cell receptor (beta chain) came up a few times. The antigen is undetermined. This sample is drawn from a study of blood T cells in healthy people across ages. Study outcomes and limitations: Greater diversity and more naive CD4+ cells were seen in long-lived donors than in aged donors.

Next came a second PCR, run for about 6 to 11 cycles, which used a sample-barcoded 5' primer along with a J-beta primer mix. TCRdb reprocessed the 5' RACE reads with MiXCR, giving one entry per CDR3 protein. Among roughly 1,700,000 distinct CDR3 sequences listed, 28% were seen once. CDR3 length: 15 amino acids. J gave up 2 bases and V 8 bases, and 9 bases lay outside the gene matches. Isolation per sample recovered at least 6 million PBMCs. What was sequenced was blood. The chain employs TRBV12-3 or TRBV12-4 and TRBJ1-3; 7 bases fit TRBD1. This TCR derives from a woman in her 30s in good health. In nucleotides, the CDR3 is TGTGCCAGCTCCCAGGGGGTTTTAACTGGAAACACCATATATTTT. Protein sequence: CASSQGVLTGNTIYF.